The 30 T cell receptor beta chains given below trace back to one sample, sequenced in a study of pediatric ulcerative colitis. One to two pinch biopsies were taken from the rectum during colonoscopy. Generated by immunoSEQ multiplex PCR, the TCRdb table keeps only in-frame clones and is missing some. The table includes about 24,000 clones, more than 65% detected once. Sequenced input: gut tissue. The receptors derive from a boy aged 5-17 years with severe ulcerative colitis.

The V and J genes are TRBV5-1 and TRBJ1-2; maybe TRBD1 (6 bases). Germline values: CDR1 SGHRS, CDR2 YFSETQ. This CDR3 has 15 residues. Trimming took off 3 bases at V and 6 bases at J, with 18 bases between the two ends. CDR3 in amino acids: CASSSDRYQTNGYTF. In DNA form, the CDR3 reads TGCGCCAGCAGCTCCGACAGGTATCAAACGAATGGCTACACCTTC.

By share, this clone ranks as medium-sized. This chain joins TRBV30 and TRBJ2-3; no reliable D call. V dropped 0 bases and J dropped 0 bases, with 7 bases sitting between them. This CDR3 region has 14 residues. Per the germline V gene, CDR1 is GTSNPN and CDR2 is SVGIG (reference sequence). Written as DNA, the CDR3 is TGTGCCTGGAGTGTGGCTACCAGCACAGATACGCAGTATTTT. This sequence encodes CAWSVATSTDTQYF. Together with reference TRBV30 and TRBJ2-3, the CDR3 gives the full variable domain: SQTIHQWPATLVQPVGSPLSLECTVEGTSNPNLYWYRQAAGRGLQLLFYSVGIGQISSEVPQNLSASRPQDRQFILSSKKLLLSDSGFYLCAWSVATSTDTQYFGPGTRLTVL.

The chain's CDR3 is CASSQDPGTDWEQYF. CDR3 DNA: TGCGCCAGCAGCCAAGATCCGGGCACGGACTGGGAGCAGTACTTC. This chain links TRBV4-1 with TRBJ2-7, with D perhaps TRBD2 (5 bases). The CDR3 extends over 15 amino acids. The V end was cut by 0 bases, the J end by 7 bases, with 16 bases between. Germline V gene lookup returns CDR1 MGHRA and CDR2 YSYEKL.

This clone was seen a few times. V is TRBV5-1 and J is TRBJ2-7; tentative D call: TRBD2 (5 bases). The CDR3 is made up of 14 amino acids. Trimming shortened V by 0 bases and J by 3 bases, and 10 bases separated the two germline ends. Germline V CDR1 and CDR2: SGHRS, YFSETQ. DNA of the CDR3: TGCGCCAGCAGCTTGGACGGGGAGATCTACGAGCAGTACTTC. This sequence encodes CASSLDGEIYEQYF. Using reference TRBV5-1 and TRBJ2-7 for the parts outside the CDR3, the full variable domain is KAGVTQTPRYLIKTRGQQVTLSCSPISGHRSVSWYQQTPGQGLQFLFEYFSETQRNKGNFPGRFSGRQFSNSRSEMNVSTLELGDSALYLCASSLDGEIYEQYFGPGTRLTVT.

The rearrangement links TRBV29-1 to TRBJ1-2; tentatively, D is TRBD1 (5 bases). Germline lookup yields CDR1 SQVTM and CDR2 ANQGSEA. The CDR3 contains 13 residues. Between the trimmed V and J ends, which lost 3 bases and 4 bases, there was a span of 12 bases. CDR3 residues: CSVERGFPYGYTF. For the CDR3, the DNA is TGCAGCGTTGAGCGGGGGTTTCCCTATGGCTACACCTTC.

This chain's CDR3 is CASSKIVAGGYEQYF. In DNA form, the CDR3 reads TGTGCCAGCAGCAAAATAGTAGCGGGAGGTTACGAGCAGTACTTC. This chain joins TRBV7-2 and TRBJ2-7; 10 nucleotides line up with TRBD2. Trimming removed 5 bases from V and 4 bases from J; junction bases left unmatched: 8. In germline, CDR1 is SGHTA, CDR2 FQGNSA. The CDR3 is 15 residues long.

Sample share makes this clone medium-sized. This sequence joins TRBV6-1 and TRBJ1-1; D unclear. CDR1 MNHNS and CDR2 SASEGT come from the germline V gene. The CDR3 runs to 15 residues. V was clipped by 2 bases and J by 2 bases, with 12 bases between them. The CDR3 here is CASSETYTVNTEAFF. DNA for the CDR3: TGTGCCAGCAGTGAAACATATACGGTTAACACTGAAGCTTTCTTT.

In nucleotides, the CDR3 is TGTGCCAGCAGCGAACTAGGCCCTCTTGGGGAGCTGTTTTTT. Its protein is CASSELGPLGELFF. The J gene is TRBJ2-2, the V gene TRBV5-4, with D perhaps matching TRBD2 (5 bases). The ends were cut back, 4 bases at V and 8 bases at J, with 15 bases in the middle. This CDR3 is 14 amino acids long. Germline CDR1 SGHNT, CDR2 YYREEE (reference sequence).

This rearrangement joins TRBV5-6 to TRBJ2-1; weak D call: TRBD2 (6 bases). With 4 bases removed from V and 7 bases from J, the gap between germline ends came to 18 bases. Germline CDR1 reads SGHDT; CDR2 reads YYEEEE. The CDR3 extends over 15 amino acids. CDR3 sequence: CASSLAWREENEQFF. CDR3 nucleotide sequence: TGTGCCAGCAGCCTCGCATGGAGGGAGGAGAATGAGCAGTTCTTC.

The V and J genes are TRBV7-6 and TRBJ1-1; D ambiguous. The CDR3 runs to 12 residues. The germline V gene has CDR1 SGHVS and CDR2 FNYEAQ. The ends were cut back, 3 bases at V and 6 bases at J, with 8 bases in the middle. CDR3 sequence (DNA): TGTGCCAGCAGCTTGGGTAGGTCTGAAGCTTTCTTT. It codes for CASSLGRSEAFF.

The chain uses TRBV7-2 and TRBJ2-1, with D hard to call. Trimming removed 2 bases at V and 7 bases at J, with 12 bases between. Germline lookup yields CDR1 SGHTA and CDR2 FQGNSA. This CDR3 has 14 amino acids. Written as DNA, the CDR3 is TGTGCCAGCAGCTTACTAATCGGTTGGAATGAGCAGTTCTTC. Amino acid sequence: CASSLLIGWNEQFF.

This clone was seen more than once but under ten times. This chain links TRBV19 with TRBJ1-1; 7 bases are shared with TRBD1. With 5 bases clipped from V and 8 bases from J, the junction kept 14 bases outside the gene matches. This CDR3 has 15 residues. In germline, CDR1 is LNHDA, CDR2 SQIVND (reference sequence). The CDR3 region has the DNA TGTGCCAGTAGTGCGGGACAGACCCCGAAAGGGGAAGCTTTCTTT. Translating gives CASSAGQTPKGEAFF.

The chain combines TRBV5-1 with TRBJ2-2; 8 bases are a match to TRBD2. Germline V CDR1 and CDR2: SGHRS, YFSETQ. The trim removed 4 bases at V and 4 bases at J, leaving 9 bases unmatched. This CDR3 is 16 amino acids long. CDR3 bases: TGCGCCAGCAGCACCAGCGGGAGAGGGGGCACCGGGGAGCTGTTTTTT. It translates to CASSTSGRGGTGELFF.

The chain uses TRBV5-5 and TRBJ2-7; TRBD2 agrees at 8 bases. This CDR3 has 18 amino acids. Germline V CDR1 and CDR2: SGHKS, YYEKEE (reference sequence). J gave up 5 bases and V 4 bases, and 20 bases lay outside the gene matches. This chain's CDR3 is CASSPRGGGAAGGDEQYF. The CDR3 DNA follows: TGTGCCAGCAGCCCGCGGGGCGGGGGTGCGGCCGGGGGGGACGAGCAGTACTTC.

The gene calls are TRBV7-8 and TRBJ1-1; D is possibly TRBD1 (6 bases). The germline V and J ends were trimmed by 5 bases and 0 bases, with 16 bases remaining between them. The V gene's germline CDR1 is SGHVS and CDR2 FQNEAQ. The length of the CDR3 is 16 residues. CDR3 bases: TGTGCCAGCAGCCCTAGGAGGGGGGGGCTGAACACTGAAGCTTTCTTT. Residues: CASSPRRGGLNTEAFF.

On this clone: A junction end diverges from the germline sequence, so it may reflect a read error. V usage is TRBV7-7 and J usage is TRBJ2-1, with a possible D match to TRBD2 (6 bases). CDR3 size: 16 residues. Per germline, CDR1 SSHAT and CDR2 FNYEAQ (reference sequence). CDR3 sequence: CASSLGIGRGQDEQFF. The CDR3 nucleotides are TGTGCTAGCAGCTTAGGGATCGGGCGGGGCCAGGATGAGCAGTTCTTC.

Worth noting for this clone: Other DNA sequences in this specimen translate into the identical CDR3. The chain is built from TRBV9 and TRBJ2-3; TRBD1 agrees at 9 bases. Germline V gives CDR1 SGDLS, CDR2 YYNGEE. This CDR3 is 14 amino acids long. V was pared by 2 bases and J by 3 bases, with 1 base of the junction left unmatched. CDR3 coding DNA: TGTGCCAGCAGCGTTGGGACAGGGACAGATACGCAGTATTTT. It yields the protein CASSVGTGTDTQYF.

The genes are TRBV2 and TRBJ1-1; 9 bases are shared with TRBD1. Germline loops: CDR1 SNHLY, CDR2 FYNNEI. V shed 8 bases and J 4 bases; nucleotides not matched to a gene: 8. The CDR3 length is 14 residues. CDR3 amino acids: CASGGQGRGTEAFF. The CDR3 bases are TGTGCCAGCGGGGGACAGGGACGGGGCACTGAAGCTTTCTTT.

J is TRBJ2-1 and V is TRBV11-3, with a possible D match to TRBD1 (7 bases). The CDR3 is made up of 17 amino acids. Germline assignment: CDR1 SGHNT and CDR2 YENEEA. The V end lost 5 bases, the J end lost 0 bases, and 17 bases lay between the germline ends. This CDR3 is CASSTRDSIGSYNEQFF. CDR3 coding DNA: TGTGCCAGCAGCACGCGGGACAGTATCGGCTCCTACAATGAGCAGTTCTTC.

The chain employs TRBV2 and TRBJ2-7; TRBD1 aligns across 7 bases. After removal of 5 bases from V and 3 bases from J, the junction contained 4 bases not matched to a gene. Germline V lookup: CDR1 SNHLY, CDR2 FYNNEI. The CDR3 covers 13 residues. The CDR3 nucleotides are TGTGCCAGCAGTCAGGGACAGTACTACGAGCAGTACTTC. This codes for CASSQGQYYEQYF.

The chain combines TRBV15 with TRBJ2-7, with 10 nucleotides matching TRBD1. V was clipped by 1 base and J by 2 bases; unmatched bases: 2. CDR1 and CDR2 (germline): LNHNV, YYDKDF (reference sequence). This CDR3 comprises 15 residues. CDR3: CATSRGGQGAYEQYF. In DNA form, the CDR3 reads TGTGCCACCAGCAGAGGAGGACAGGGGGCCTACGAGCAGTACTTC. Using reference TRBV15 and TRBJ2-7 for the parts outside the CDR3, the full variable domain is DAMVIQNPRYQVTQFGKPVTLSCSQTLNHNVMYWYQQKSSQAPKLLFHYYDKDFNNEADTPDNFQSRRPNTSFCFLDIRSPGLGDTAMYLCATSRGGQGAYEQYFGPGTRLTVT.

This sequence joins TRBV5-4 and TRBJ2-3; a possible D gene is TRBD2 (6 bases). The V gene lost 4 bases and the J gene lost 4 bases, with 13 bases spanning the gap. This CDR3 region has 14 residues. Per germline, CDR1 SGHNT and CDR2 YYREEE (reference sequence). CDR3 bases: TGTGCCAGCAGCCTCAGCGGGTCCCCAGATACGCAGTATTTT. Amino acids: CASSLSGSPDTQYF. Drawing the rest from reference TRBV5-4 and TRBJ2-3, the complete variable domain is ETGVTQSPTHLIKTRGQQVTLRCSSQSGHNTVSWYQQALGQGPQFIFQYYREEENGRGNFPPRFSGLQFPNYSSELNVNALELDDSALYLCASSLSGSPDTQYFGPGTRLTVL.

The chain carries TRBV6-1 and TRBJ2-5; TRBD2 agrees at 10 bases. Germline CDR1 and CDR2: MNHNS and SASEGT. V gave up 1 base and J gave up 5 bases; unmatched junction bases: 10. The CDR3 consists of 17 residues. CDR3 region: CASSEDIASGSWETQYF. The CDR3 nucleotides read TGTGCCAGCAGTGAAGATATCGCTAGCGGGAGTTGGGAGACCCAGTACTTC.

This clone has just a few counts. The chain has TRBV6-5 and TRBJ2-5; TRBD2 is a possible D gene (5 bases). V was pared by 9 bases and J by 3 bases, with 17 bases between. This CDR3 contains 14 residues. CDR1 is MNHEY and CDR2 is SVGAGI in the germline V gene. This CDR3 reads CARSPKWEKETQYF. The CDR3, as DNA: TGTGCCAGGTCCCCAAAGTGGGAGAAAGAGACCCAGTACTTC.

The J gene is TRBJ2-3, the V gene TRBV7-6; D is ambiguous. Trimming removed 0 bases at V and 0 bases at J, with 7 bases between. This CDR3 has 15 amino acids. Germline CDR1 SGHVS, CDR2 FNYEAQ. The CDR3 bases are TGTGCCAGCAGCTTAGCGCACAGAAGCACAGATACGCAGTATTTT. Translating it yields CASSLAHRSTDTQYF. The full variable domain, rest sourced from reference TRBV7-6 and TRBJ2-3, is GAGVSQSPRYKVTKRGQDVALRCDPISGHVSLYWYRQALGQGPEFLTYFNYEAQQDKSGLPNDRFSAERPEGSISTLTIQRTEQRDSAMYRCASSLAHRSTDTQYFGPGTRLTVL.

The rearrangement uses TRBV10-3 and TRBJ2-7; a possible D gene is TRBD2 (5 bases). Germline-derived CDR1 and CDR2 are ENHRY and SYGVKD. This CDR3 is built from 14 residues. V was cut by 3 bases and J by 4 bases, with 13 bases left in between. The DNA for the CDR3 is TGTGCCATCAGTGAAGAGTTTGCGGGTTACGAGCAGTACTTC. Protein sequence: CAISEEFAGYEQYF.

The chain couples TRBV7-2 to TRBJ2-6; D possibly uses TRBD1 or TRBD2 (5 bases each). Germline CDR1 and CDR2: SGHTA and FQGNSA. Trimming took 11 bases from V and 2 from J, leaving 13 bases between them. The CDR3 sequence is 14 residues long. CDR3 loop: CASRQGAGANVLTF. In nucleotides, the CDR3 is TGTGCCTCTCGCCAGGGAGCTGGGGCCAACGTCCTGACTTTC.

This sequence joins TRBV4-3 and TRBJ2-7; 8 nucleotides line up with TRBD2. CDR1 is LGHNA and CDR2 is YSLEER in the germline V gene. The CDR3 covers 14 residues. V trimming: 0 bases; J trimming: 6 bases; junction bases outside the gene matches: 4. This CDR3 is CASSQEGLVGEQYF. As DNA, the CDR3 is TGCGCCAGCAGCCAAGAGGGACTAGTGGGCGAGCAGTACTTC.

The genes are TRBV21-1 and TRBJ2-4; the DNA was not used to check the table's D call, TRBD1. TRBV21-1 is tagged as a pseudogene. The CDR3 extends over 12 amino acids. CDR3 protein: CASSKQGNIQYF. CDR3 sequence (DNA): TGTGCCAGCAGCAAACAGGGGAACATTCAGTACTTC.

The genes are TRBV6-1 and TRBJ1-5; D is uncertain. V was shortened by 4 bases and J by 5 bases, with 6 bases between the two germline ends. The CDR3 is made up of 12 amino acids. Germline assignment: CDR1 MNHNS and CDR2 SASEGT. In nucleotides, the CDR3 is TGTGCCAGCAGTGTACCCTATCAGCCCCAGCATTTT. Protein: CASSVPYQPQHF.